The source of this T cell receptor (beta chain) is a study of cytomegalovirus exposure and HLA in healthy donors. Overall study findings and caveats: Sequence variants that were highly shared formed a cluster that was likely a sequencing artifact.

At the time of sampling, donors were nominally healthy, though unrecorded immune exposures were likely. Germline CDR1 and CDR2: KGHSH and LQKENI. The V and J ends lost 6 bases and 5 bases, in that order; junction bases with no gene match: 8. CDR3 size: 15 residues. In the case of this clone: The target antigen is unknown.

PCR involved 60 Vbeta and 13 Jbeta primers. The protocol was immunoSEQ multiplex PCR, while the TCRdb copy is restricted to in-frame clones and leaves out a portion. The sample has about 190,000 clones; roughly four fifths are singletons. This clonotype was obtained from a woman aged 25-40 years in good health and CMV-seropositive. The specimen sequenced was PBMCs. The genes are TRBV18 and TRBJ2-2, with 8 bases fitting TRBD1. The CDR3 nucleotides read TGTGCCAGCTCCCCGGACAGGGCGGTGACCGGGGAGCTGTTTTTT. Translation gives CASSPDRAVTGELFF.